This T cell receptor beta chain was observed in a study of T cells in Graves' hyperthyroidism and ophthalmopathy. Study summary: At initial diagnosis, before any treatment had begun, peripheral blood was obtained.

V dropped 6 bases and J dropped 2 bases, with 11 bases sitting between them. The CDR3 runs to 13 residues. Germline CDR1 MNHNS, CDR2 SASEGT. For the diagnoses, clinical symptoms, serum thyroxine and TRAb, thyroid ultrasound and orbital computed tomography were used. Researchers amplified the TCR beta CDR3 regions from RNA transcripts. TCR CDR3 regions were first amplified by RT-PCR with HTBI primers. A single record per CDR3 protein comes from TCRdb applying MiXCR to the multiplex PCR reads. In the table there are around 620,000 distinct CDR3 sequences, about 14% of which are singletons. This clonotype has at least ten counts.

The TCR comes from a young woman with Graves' ophthalmopathy. Sequencing was carried out using blood. V and J are TRBV6-1 and TRBJ2-7; the D is unclear. The CDR3 protein is CASRGPFPYEQYF. Here the CDR3 DNA reads TGTGCCAGCAGGGGCCCTTTTCCCTACGAGCAGTACTTC.